This TCR beta chain was recovered during a study of control samples from healthy donors and cancer patients. The repertoire was sequenced with immunoSEQ multiplex PCR; TCRdb's copy has only in-frame clones and lacks some. The profile shows around 100,000 clones, just under 95% of them singletons. Per germline, CDR1 KGHSH and CDR2 LQKENI. This CDR3 has 14 amino acids. After removal of 5 bases from V and 8 bases from J, the junction contained 8 bases not matched to a gene. The clonotype originates from a human donor in good health. The donor label of this sample is uncertain. This chain connects TRBV18 to TRBJ1-1; 10 nucleotides align to TRBD1. The sample consisted of blood. The CDR3 DNA sequence: TGTGCCAGCTCAGACCAGACAGGGGGCGCAGAAGCTTTCTTT. Translated: CASSDQTGGAEAFF.